This TCR beta chain was identified in a study of blood T cell repertoires in COVID-19 (dated by TCRdb to about 2020). Background on the whole study: Samples covering the acute and convalescent phases of COVID-19 were provided by collaborators in the United States, Italy and Spain. Nearly every sample came with metadata listing a de-identified subject ID, COVID-19 status, age in years and sex. Samples were obtained from the ongoing ImmuneRACE study (first 160 participants) and from approximately 1,200 subjects provided by 6 global collaborators. The prospective study material was composed of cDNA or gDNA derived from T cells, B-cell-depleted T cells, or PBMCs. The dataset comprised deeply sampled blood TCRbeta repertoires from subjects exposed to, actively infected with, or recovered from COVID-19. A freely available public database, intended as a resource for researchers studying the immune response to SARS-CoV-2, is where the repertoires were released. HLA class I and class II types, where available, came from metadata supplied by the sample provider rather than from assay-based typing.

The immunoSEQ Assay, a bias-controlled multiplex PCR, was used to amplify TCRbeta CDR3 regions from genomic DNA. The authors' pipeline ran thus. The number of nucleated cells in each sample was estimated from the amplification of reference gene primers within the assay. To quantify the absolute abundance of each unique TCRbeta CDR3 rearrangement, sequence reads were collapsed and filtered. Productive Simpson clonality was computed per sample as the square root of Simpson's diversity index over productive rearrangements. The table was pulled from immuneACCESS by TCRdb, which kept in-frame rearrangements only. Such tables lose some clones; where checked, under half of the loss comes from unresolved V genes, and the rest has no known cause. The V and J calls and the clone size are those of that table, but D and trimming were determined from the DNA. The sample contains roughly 78,000 clones, roughly 90% of them found a single time. Clones ranked in the top ten supply less than 0.65% of the sample.

Beyond this particular receptor, the publication reports: The amount of clinical and demographic metadata varied by source and participant and was provided uncurated.

The collaborating institutions used their own protocols to collect whole blood in K2EDTA tubes. For TCRbeta analysis, collaborators shipped samples as frozen whole blood, isolated PBMCs, or DNA extracted from either of those sample types. Note on this clone: The antigen it recognizes is unknown. The input lacks base qualities; no much larger clone sits a single base away.

The TCR comes from a man aged 60 to 69 with acute or convalescent COVID-19. Sequencing was performed on peripheral blood.

The CDR3 region reads CASSLDNRGLDEQYF. The DNA reads TGTGCCAGCAGCTTGGATAACAGGGGATTGGACGAGCAGTACTTC. The chain is encoded by TRBV5-4 joined to TRBJ2-7; TRBD1 aligns with 7 central bases. Trimming takes 0 bases off V and 5 bases off J; junction bases not matched to a gene: 8. The CDR3 numbers 15 residues from cysteine through phenylalanine. The CDR3 DNA has 45 bases and is translated from base 1. The germline V gene (reference sequence) gives CDR1 as SGHNT and CDR2 as YYREEE. With all but the CDR3 taken from the reference TRBV5-4 and TRBJ2-7 genes, the full variable domain is: ETGVTQSPTHLIKTRGQQVTLRCSSQSGHNTVSWYQQALGQGPQFIFQYYREEENGRGNFPPRFSGLQFPNYSSELNVNALELDDSALYLCASSLDNRGLDEQYFGPGTRLTVT.